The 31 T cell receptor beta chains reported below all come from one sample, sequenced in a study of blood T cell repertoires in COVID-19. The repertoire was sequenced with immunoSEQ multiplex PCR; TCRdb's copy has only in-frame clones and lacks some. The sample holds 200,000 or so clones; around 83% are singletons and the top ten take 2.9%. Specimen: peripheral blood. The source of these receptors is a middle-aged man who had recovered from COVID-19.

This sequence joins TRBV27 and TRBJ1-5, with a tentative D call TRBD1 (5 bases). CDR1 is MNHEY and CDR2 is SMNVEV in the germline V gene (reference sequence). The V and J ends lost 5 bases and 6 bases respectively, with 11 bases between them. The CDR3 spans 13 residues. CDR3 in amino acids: CASSVRVSQPQHF. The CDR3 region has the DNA TGTGCCAGCAGTGTCAGGGTTAGTCAGCCCCAGCATTTT.

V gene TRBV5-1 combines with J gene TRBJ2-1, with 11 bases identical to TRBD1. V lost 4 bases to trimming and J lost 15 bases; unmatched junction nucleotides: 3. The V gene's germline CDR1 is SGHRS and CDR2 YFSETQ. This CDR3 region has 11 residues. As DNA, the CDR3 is TGCGCCAGCAGCCCGGACAGGGGGCTGTTCTTC. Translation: CASSPDRGLFF.

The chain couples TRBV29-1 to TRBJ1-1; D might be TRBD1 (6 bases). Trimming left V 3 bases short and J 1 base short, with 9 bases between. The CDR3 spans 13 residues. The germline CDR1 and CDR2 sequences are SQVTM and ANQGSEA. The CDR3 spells CSVETGGNTEAFF. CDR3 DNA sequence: TGCAGCGTTGAGACAGGAGGGAACACTGAAGCTTTCTTT.

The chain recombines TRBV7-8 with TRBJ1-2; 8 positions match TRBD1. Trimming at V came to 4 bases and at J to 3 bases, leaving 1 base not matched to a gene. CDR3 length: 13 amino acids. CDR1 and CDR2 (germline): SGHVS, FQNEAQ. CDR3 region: CASSSDRDYGYTF. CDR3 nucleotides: TGTGCCAGCAGCTCGGACAGGGACTATGGCTACACCTTC.

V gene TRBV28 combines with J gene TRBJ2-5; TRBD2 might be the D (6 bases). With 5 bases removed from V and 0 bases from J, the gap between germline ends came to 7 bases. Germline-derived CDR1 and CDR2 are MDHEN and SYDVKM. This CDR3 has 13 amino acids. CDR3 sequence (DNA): TGTGCCAGCAGTGCGGGATACCAAGAGACCCAGTACTTC. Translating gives CASSAGYQETQYF.

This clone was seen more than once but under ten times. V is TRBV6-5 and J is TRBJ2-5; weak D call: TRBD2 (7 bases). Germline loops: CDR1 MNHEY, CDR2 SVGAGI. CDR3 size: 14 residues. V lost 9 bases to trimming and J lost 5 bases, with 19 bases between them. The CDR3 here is CASRWGGRGETQYF. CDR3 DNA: TGTGCCAGTCGCTGGGGGGGCCGAGGGGAGACCCAGTACTTC.

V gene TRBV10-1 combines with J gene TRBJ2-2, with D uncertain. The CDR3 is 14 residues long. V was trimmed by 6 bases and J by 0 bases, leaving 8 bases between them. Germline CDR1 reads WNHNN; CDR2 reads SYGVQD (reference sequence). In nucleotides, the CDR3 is TGCGCCAGCAGGGCGGCCCCGAACACCGGGGAGCTGTTTTTT. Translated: CASRAAPNTGELFF.

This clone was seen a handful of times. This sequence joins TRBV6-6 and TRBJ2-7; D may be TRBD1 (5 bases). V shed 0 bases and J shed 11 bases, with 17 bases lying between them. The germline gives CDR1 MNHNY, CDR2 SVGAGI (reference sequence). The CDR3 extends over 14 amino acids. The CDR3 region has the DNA TGTGCCAGCAGTTACTCGGGTGCCGGGTCAGGGAAGTACTTC. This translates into CASSYSGAGSGKYF.

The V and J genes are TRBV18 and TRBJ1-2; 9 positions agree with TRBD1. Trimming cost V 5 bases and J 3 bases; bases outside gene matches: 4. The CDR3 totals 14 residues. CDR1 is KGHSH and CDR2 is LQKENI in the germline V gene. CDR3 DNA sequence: TGTGCCAGCTCAACCCGGACAGGGGACTATGGCTACACCTTC. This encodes CASSTRTGDYGYTF. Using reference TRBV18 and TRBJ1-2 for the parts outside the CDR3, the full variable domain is NAGVMQNPRHLVRRRGQEARLRCSPMKGHSHVYWYRQLPEEGLKFMVYLQKENIIDESGMPKERFSAEFPKEGPSILRIQQVVRGDSAAYFCASSTRTGDYGYTFGSGTRLTVV.

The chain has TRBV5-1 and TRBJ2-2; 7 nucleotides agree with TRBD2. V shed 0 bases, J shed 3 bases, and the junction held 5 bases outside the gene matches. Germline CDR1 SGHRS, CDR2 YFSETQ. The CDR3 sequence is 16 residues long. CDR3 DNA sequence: TGCGCCAGCAGCTTGGCCGGGGGGTTGGACACCGGGGAGCTGTTTTTT. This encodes CASSLAGGLDTGELFF.

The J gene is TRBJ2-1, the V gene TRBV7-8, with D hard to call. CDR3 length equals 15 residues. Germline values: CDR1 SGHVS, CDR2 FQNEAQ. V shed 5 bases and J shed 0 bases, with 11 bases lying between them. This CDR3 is CASSPQLSSYNEQFF. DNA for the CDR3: TGTGCCAGCAGCCCACAGCTTAGCTCCTACAATGAGCAGTTCTTC. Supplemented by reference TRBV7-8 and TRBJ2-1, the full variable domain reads GAGVSQSPRYKVAKRGQDVALRCDPISGHVSLFWYQQALGQGPEFLTYFQNEAQLDKSGLPSDRFFAERPEGSVSTLKIQRTQQEDSAVYLCASSPQLSSYNEQFFGPGTRLTVL.

CDR3 protein: CASSQGSVAGTDTQYF. CDR3 nucleotides: TGTGCCAGCAGCCAAGGAAGCGTAGCGGGGACAGATACGCAGTATTTT. V gene TRBV14 combines with J gene TRBJ2-3; 8 bases map to TRBD2. Germline V gene lookup returns CDR1 SGHDN and CDR2 FVKESK. This CDR3 contains 16 residues. The ends lost 1 base at V and 3 bases at J; junction bases unmatched: 6.

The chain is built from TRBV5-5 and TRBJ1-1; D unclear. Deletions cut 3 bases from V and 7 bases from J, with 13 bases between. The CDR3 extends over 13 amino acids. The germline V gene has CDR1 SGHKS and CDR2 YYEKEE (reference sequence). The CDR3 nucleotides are TGTGCCAGCAGCTCGTCTGGGAGGGTTGAAGCTTTCTTT. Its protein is CASSSSGRVEAFF. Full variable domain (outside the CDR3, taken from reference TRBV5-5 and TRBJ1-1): DAGVTQSPTHLIKTRGQQVTLRCSPISGHKSVSWYQQVLGQGPQFIFQYYEKEERGRGNFPDRFSARQFPNYSSELNVNALLLGDSALYLCASSSSGRVEAFFGQGTRLTVV.

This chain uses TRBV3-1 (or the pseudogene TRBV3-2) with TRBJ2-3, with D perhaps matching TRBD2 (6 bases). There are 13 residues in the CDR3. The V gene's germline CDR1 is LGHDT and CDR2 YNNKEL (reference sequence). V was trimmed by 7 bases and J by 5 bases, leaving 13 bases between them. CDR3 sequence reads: CASIGTGEDTQYF. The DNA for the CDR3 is TGTGCCAGCATCGGGACTGGTGAAGATACGCAGTATTTT.

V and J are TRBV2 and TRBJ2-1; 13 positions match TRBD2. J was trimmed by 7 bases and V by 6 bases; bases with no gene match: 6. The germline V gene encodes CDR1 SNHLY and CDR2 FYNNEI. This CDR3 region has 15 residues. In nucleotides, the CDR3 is TGTGCCAGCAGCCCACTAGCGGGAGGGGTTAATGAGCAGTTCTTC. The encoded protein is CASSPLAGGVNEQFF.

The CDR3 DNA is TGTGCCAGCAGTTTCCAACAGGGGGCGCGGACTGAAGCTTTCTTT. Translation: CASSFQQGARTEAFF. The J gene is TRBJ1-1, the V gene TRBV28, with 9 bases matching TRBD1. The CDR3 sequence is 15 residues long. V lost 3 bases to trimming and J lost 5 bases; unmatched junction nucleotides: 7. Germline-derived CDR1 and CDR2 are MDHEN and SYDVKM.

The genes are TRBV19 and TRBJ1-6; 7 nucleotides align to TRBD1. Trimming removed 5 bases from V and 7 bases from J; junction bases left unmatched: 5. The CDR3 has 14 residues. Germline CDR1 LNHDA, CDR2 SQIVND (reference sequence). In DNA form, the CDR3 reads TGTGCCAGTAGTCCCGGGACAGAAAATTCACCCCTCCACTTT. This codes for CASSPGTENSPLHF.

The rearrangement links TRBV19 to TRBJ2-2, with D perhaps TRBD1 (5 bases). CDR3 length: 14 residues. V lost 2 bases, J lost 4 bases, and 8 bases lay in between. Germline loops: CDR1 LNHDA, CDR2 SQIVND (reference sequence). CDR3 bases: TGTGCCAGTAGTATACAGGGAACCACCGGGGAGCTGTTTTTT. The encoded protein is CASSIQGTTGELFF.

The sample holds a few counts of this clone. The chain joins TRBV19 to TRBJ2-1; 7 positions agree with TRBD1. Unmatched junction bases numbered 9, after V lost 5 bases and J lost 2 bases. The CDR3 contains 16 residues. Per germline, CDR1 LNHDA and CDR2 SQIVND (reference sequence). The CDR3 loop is CASSSRQGGPYNEQFF. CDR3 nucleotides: TGTGCCAGTAGTTCTCGACAGGGCGGTCCCTACAATGAGCAGTTCTTC. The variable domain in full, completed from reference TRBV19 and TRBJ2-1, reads DGGITQSPKYLFRKEGQNVTLSCEQNLNHDAMYWYRQDPGQGLRLIYYSQIVNDFQKGDIAEGYSVSREKKESFPLTVTSAQKNPTAFYLCASSSRQGGPYNEQFFGPGTRLTVL.

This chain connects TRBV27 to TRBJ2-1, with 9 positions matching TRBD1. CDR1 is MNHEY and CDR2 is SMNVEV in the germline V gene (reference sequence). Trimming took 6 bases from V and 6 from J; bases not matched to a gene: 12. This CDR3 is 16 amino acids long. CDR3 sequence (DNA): TGTGCCAGCAGATCGAGTACAGGGGGCTGGGGCAATGAGCAGTTCTTC. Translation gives CASRSSTGGWGNEQFF.

This chain's CDR3 is CAGSKNRSWGYTF. In DNA, the CDR3 is TGTGCCGGTTCGAAGAACAGGTCTTGGGGCTACACCTTC. The chain links TRBV6-5 to TRBJ1-2, with D possibly matching TRBD1 (5 bases). The CDR3 sequence is 13 residues long. Germline values: CDR1 MNHEY, CDR2 SVGAGI. The V gene lost 11 bases and the J gene lost 8 bases, with 21 bases spanning the gap.

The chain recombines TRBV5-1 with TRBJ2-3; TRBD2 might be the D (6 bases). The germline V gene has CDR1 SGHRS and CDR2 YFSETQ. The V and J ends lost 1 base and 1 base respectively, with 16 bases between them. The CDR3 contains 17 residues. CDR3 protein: CASSLNPLGGGTDTQYF. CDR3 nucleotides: TGCGCCAGCAGCTTGAACCCCTTGGGGGGAGGCACAGATACGCAGTATTTT.

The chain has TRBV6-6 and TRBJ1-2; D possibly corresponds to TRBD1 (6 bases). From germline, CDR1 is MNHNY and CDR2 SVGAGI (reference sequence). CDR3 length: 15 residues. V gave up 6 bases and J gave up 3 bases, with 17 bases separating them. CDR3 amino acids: CASRIQGGVDYGYTF. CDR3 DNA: TGTGCCAGCAGAATACAGGGAGGGGTGGACTATGGCTACACCTTC.

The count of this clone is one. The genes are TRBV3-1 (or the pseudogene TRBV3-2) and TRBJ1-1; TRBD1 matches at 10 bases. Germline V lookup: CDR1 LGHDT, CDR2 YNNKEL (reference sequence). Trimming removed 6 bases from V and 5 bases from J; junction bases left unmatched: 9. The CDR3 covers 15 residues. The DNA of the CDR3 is TGTGCCAGCAGGGACAGGGGGAGGGGTGTTACTGAAGCTTTCTTT. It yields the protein CASRDRGRGVTEAFF.

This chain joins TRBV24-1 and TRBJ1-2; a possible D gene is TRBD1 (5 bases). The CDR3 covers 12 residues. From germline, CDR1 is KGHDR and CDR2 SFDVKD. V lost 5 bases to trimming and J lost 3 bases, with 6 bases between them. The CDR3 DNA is TGTGCCACCAGTGCAGGGTACTATGGCTACACCTTC. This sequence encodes CATSAGYYGYTF.

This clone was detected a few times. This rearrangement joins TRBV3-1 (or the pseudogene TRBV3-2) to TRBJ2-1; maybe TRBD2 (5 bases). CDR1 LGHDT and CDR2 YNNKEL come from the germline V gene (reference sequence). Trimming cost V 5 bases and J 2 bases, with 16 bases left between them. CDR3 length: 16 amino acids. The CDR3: CASSNTRSPTYNEQFF. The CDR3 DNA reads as TGTGCCAGCAGCAATACTAGATCCCCTACCTACAATGAGCAGTTCTTC.

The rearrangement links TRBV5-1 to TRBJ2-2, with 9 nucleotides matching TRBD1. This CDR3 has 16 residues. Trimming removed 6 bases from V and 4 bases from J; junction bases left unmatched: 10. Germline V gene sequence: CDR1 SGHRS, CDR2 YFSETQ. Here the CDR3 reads CASTIRGQGSTGELFF. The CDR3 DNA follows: TGCGCCAGCACCATTCGGGGACAGGGAAGCACCGGGGAGCTGTTTTTT.

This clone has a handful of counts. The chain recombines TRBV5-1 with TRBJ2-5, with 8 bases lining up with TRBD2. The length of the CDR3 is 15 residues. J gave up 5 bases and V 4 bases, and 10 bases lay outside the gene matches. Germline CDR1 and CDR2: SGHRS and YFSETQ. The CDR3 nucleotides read TGCGCCAGCAGCCCCAGCCGGGGGGGACGCGAGACCCAGTACTTC. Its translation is CASSPSRGGRETQYF.

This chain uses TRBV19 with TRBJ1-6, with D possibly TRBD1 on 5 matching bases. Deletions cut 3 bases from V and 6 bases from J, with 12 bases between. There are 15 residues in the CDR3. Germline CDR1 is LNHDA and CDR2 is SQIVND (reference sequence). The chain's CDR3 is CASSISGHFNSPLHF. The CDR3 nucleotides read TGTGCCAGTAGTATTTCAGGACACTTTAATTCACCCCTCCACTTT.

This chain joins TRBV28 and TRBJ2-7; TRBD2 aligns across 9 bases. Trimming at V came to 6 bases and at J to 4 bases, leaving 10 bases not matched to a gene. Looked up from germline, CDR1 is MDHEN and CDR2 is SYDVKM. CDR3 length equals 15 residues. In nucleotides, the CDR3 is TGTGCCAGCAGCCCGACTAGCGGAGCACTTTACGAGCAGTACTTC. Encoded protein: CASSPTSGALYEQYF.

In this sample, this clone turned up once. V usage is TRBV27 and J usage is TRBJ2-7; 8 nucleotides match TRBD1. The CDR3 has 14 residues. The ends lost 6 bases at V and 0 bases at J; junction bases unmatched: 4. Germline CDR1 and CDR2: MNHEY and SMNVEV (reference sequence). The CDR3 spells CASRGQVDSYEQYF. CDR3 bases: TGTGCCAGCAGGGGACAGGTTGACTCCTACGAGCAGTACTTC.